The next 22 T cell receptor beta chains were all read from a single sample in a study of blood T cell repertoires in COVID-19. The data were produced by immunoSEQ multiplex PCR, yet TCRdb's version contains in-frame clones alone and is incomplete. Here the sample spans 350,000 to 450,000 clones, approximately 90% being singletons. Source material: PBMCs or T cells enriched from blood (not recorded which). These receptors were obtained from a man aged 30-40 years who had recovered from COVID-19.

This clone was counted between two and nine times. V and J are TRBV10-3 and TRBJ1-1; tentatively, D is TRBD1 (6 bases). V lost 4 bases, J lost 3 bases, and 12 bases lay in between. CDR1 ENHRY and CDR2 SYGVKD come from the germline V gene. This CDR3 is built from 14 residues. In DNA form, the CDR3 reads TGTGCCATCAGTGCAGGACAGAAGGACACTGAAGCTTTCTTT. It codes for CAISAGQKDTEAFF.

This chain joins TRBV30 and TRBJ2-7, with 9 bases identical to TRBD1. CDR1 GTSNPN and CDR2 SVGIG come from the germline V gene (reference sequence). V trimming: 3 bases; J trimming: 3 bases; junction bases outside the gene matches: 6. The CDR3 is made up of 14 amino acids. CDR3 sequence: CAWRGQGKGYEQYF. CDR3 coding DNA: TGTGCCTGGAGAGGACAGGGGAAGGGCTACGAGCAGTACTTC.

The CDR3 loop reads CATSHAGSRQETQYF. The CDR3 DNA reads TGTGCCACCAGTCACGCGGGAAGTCGGCAAGAGACCCAGTACTTC. The gene calls are TRBV24-1 and TRBJ2-5; D is possibly TRBD2 (6 bases). CDR1 is KGHDR and CDR2 is SFDVKD in the germline V gene. The CDR3 length is 15 residues. V was pared by 6 bases and J by 2 bases, with 15 bases between.

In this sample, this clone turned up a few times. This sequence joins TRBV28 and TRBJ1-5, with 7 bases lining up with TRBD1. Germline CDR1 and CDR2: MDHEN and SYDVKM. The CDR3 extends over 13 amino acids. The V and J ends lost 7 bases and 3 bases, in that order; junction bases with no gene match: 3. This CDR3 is CASKGTVNQPQHF. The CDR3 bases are TGTGCCAGCAAAGGGACAGTCAATCAGCCCCAGCATTTT. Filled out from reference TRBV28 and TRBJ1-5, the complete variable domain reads DVKVTQSSRYLVKRTGEKVFLECVQDMDHENMFWYRQDPGLGLRLIYFSYDVKMKEKGDIPEGYSVSREKKERFSLILESASTNQTSMYLCASKGTVNQPQHFGDGTRLSIL.

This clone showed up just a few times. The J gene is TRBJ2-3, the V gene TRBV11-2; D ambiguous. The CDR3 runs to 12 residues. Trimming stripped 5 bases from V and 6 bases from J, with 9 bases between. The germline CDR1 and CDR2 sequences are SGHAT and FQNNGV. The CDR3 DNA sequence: TGTGCCAGCAGCCCGTCTAGGGATACGCAGTATTTT. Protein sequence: CASSPSRDTQYF.

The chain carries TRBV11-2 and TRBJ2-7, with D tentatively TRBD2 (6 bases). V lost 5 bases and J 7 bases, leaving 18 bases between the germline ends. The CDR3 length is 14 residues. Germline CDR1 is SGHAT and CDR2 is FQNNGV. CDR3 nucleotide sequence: TGTGCCAGCAGCAGGATAGGAGGGGTAGATGAGCAGTACTTC. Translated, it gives CASSRIGGVDEQYF.

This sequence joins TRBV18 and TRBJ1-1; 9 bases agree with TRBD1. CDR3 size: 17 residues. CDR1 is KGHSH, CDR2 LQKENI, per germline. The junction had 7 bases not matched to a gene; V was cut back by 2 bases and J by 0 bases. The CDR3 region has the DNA TGTGCCAGCTCACCAAGGGGACAGGGACTGATGAACACTGAAGCTTTCTTT. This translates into CASSPRGQGLMNTEAFF. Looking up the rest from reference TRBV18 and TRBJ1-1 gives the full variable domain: NAGVMQNPRHLVRRRGQEARLRCSPMKGHSHVYWYRQLPEEGLKFMVYLQKENIIDESGMPKERFSAEFPKEGPSILRIQQVVRGDSAAYFCASSPRGQGLMNTEAFFGQGTRLTVV.

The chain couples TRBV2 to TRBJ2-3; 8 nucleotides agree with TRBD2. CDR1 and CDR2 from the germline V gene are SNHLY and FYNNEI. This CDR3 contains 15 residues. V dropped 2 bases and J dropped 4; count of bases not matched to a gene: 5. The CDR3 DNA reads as TGTGCCAGCAGTGAATTTCTAGCGGGTCCAGATACGCAGTATTTT. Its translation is CASSEFLAGPDTQYF.

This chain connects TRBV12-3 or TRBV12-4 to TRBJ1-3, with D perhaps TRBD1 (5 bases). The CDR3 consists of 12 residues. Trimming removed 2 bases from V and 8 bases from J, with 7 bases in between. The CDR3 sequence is CASSLTGHTIYF. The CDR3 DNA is TGTGCCAGCAGTTTAACAGGTCACACCATATATTTT.

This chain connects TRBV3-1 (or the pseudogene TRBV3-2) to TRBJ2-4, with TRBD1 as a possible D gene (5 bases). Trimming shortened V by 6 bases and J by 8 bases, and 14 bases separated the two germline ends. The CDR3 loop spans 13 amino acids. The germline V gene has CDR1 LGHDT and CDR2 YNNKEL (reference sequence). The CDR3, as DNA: TGTGCCAGCAGTCAGGGCAGGGTGGACATTCAGTACTTC. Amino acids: CASSQGRVDIQYF.

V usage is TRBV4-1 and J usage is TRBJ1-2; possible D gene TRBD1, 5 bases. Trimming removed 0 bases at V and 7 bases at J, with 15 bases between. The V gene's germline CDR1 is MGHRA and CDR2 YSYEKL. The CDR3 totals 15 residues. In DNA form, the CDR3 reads TGCGCCAGCAGCCAAGACGGTCGGGGGTACTCTGGCTACACCTTC. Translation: CASSQDGRGYSGYTF.

CDR3 nucleotide sequence: TGTGCCAGCAGCCAAGGATACCTTCAGGGGGCGGGGAATGAGCAGTTCTTC. This translates into CASSQGYLQGAGNEQFF. V usage is TRBV14 and J usage is TRBJ2-1; 8 bases are shared with TRBD1. The ends lost 1 base at V and 7 bases at J; junction bases unmatched: 12. The CDR3 consists of 17 residues. Germline CDR1 SGHDN, CDR2 FVKESK.

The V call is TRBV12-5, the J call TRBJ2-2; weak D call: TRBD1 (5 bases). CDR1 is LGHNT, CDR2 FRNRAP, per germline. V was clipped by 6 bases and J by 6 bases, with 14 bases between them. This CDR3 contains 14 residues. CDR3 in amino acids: CASGAGYGAGELFF. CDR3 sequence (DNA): TGTGCTAGTGGCGCAGGGTACGGAGCCGGGGAGCTGTTTTTT.

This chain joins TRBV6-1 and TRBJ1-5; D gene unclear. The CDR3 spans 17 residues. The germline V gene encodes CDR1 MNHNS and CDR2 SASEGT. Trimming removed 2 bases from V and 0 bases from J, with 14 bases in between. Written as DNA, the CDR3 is TGTGCCAGCAGTGAACTCGGCGGAAGACTTAGCAATCAGCCCCAGCATTTT. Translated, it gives CASSELGGRLSNQPQHF.

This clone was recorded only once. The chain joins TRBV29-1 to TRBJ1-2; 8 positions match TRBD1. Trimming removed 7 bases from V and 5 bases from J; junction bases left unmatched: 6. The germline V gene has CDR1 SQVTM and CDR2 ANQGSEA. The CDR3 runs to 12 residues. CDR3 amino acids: CSGGQGQYGYTF. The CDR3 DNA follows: TGCAGCGGTGGACAGGGTCAGTATGGCTACACCTTC.

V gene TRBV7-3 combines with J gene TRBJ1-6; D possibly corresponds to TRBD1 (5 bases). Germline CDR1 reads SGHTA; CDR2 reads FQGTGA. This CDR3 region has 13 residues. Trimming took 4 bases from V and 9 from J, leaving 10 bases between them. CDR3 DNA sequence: TGTGCCAGCAGCTCAGGGATGGGTTCACCCCTCCACTTT. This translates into CASSSGMGSPLHF.

Here the CDR3 reads CATSLLQGAGRNSPLHF. The CDR3 nucleotides are TGTGCCACCTCACTCTTACAGGGGGCAGGTCGGAATTCACCCCTCCACTTT. The chain employs TRBV27 and TRBJ1-6; TRBD1 agrees at 9 bases. The germline gives CDR1 MNHEY, CDR2 SMNVEV (reference sequence). CDR3 size: 17 residues. With V trimmed by 10 bases and J by 7 bases, 17 bases remained unmatched.

In DNA form, the CDR3 reads TGTGCCAGCAGTGTCGACAGGACGAACACTGAAGCTTTCTTT. This encodes CASSVDRTNTEAFF. V is TRBV5-5 and J is TRBJ1-1; D possibly corresponds to TRBD1 (6 bases). There are 14 residues in the CDR3. V was trimmed by 5 bases and J by 1 base, leaving 12 bases between them. CDR1 is SGHKS, CDR2 YYEKEE, per germline (reference sequence).

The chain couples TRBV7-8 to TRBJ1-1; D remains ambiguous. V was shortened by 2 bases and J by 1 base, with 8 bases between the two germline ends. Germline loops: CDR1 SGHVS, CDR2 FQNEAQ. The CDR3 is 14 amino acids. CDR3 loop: CASSLPPGNTEAFF. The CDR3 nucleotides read TGTGCCAGCAGCTTACCCCCAGGGAACACTGAAGCTTTCTTT.

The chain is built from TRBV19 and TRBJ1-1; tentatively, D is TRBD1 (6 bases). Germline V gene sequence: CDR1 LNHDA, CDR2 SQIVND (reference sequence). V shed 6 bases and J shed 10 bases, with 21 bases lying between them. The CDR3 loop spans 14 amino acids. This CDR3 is CASSGTGWRVGAFF. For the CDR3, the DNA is TGTGCCAGTAGCGGTACAGGGTGGCGAGTTGGAGCTTTCTTT.

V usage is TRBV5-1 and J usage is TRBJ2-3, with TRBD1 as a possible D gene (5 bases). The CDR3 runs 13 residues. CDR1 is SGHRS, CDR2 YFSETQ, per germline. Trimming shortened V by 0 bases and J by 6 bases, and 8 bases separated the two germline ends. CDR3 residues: CASSLVGADTQYF. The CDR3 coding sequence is TGCGCCAGCAGCTTGGTAGGGGCGGATACGCAGTATTTT.

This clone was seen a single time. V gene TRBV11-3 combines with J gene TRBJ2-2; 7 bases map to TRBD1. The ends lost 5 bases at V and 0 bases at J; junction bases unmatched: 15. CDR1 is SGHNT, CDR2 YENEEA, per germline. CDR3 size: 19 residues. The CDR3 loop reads CASSLRPGQPYANTGELFF. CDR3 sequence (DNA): TGTGCCAGCAGCCTCCGACCGGGACAGCCGTACGCGAACACCGGGGAGCTGTTTTTT.